This T cell receptor beta chain was recovered during a study of T cell responses to AZD1222 COVID-19 vaccine. Study-wide findings and caveats: Samples come after the peak T cell response, not at day 14. Across spike, vaccine-associated CD4 TCRs were found, dominant at 160-218 and 743-854. Clonal diversity was possibly underestimated, and white British individuals and females predominated among donors. When two AZD1222 doses had been given, Spike-specific TCR breadth and depth rose.

Regarding this clone: The antigen is not known.

Assay used: immunoSEQ multiplex PCR; TCRdb lists only in-frame clones, some missing. The sample carries about 150,000 clones, approximately 88% recorded once. There are 11 residues in the CDR3. Germline V gene data show CDR1 as GTSNPN and CDR2 as SVGIG (reference sequence). The ends were cut back, 2 bases at V and 4 bases at J, with 5 bases in the middle. The V and J genes are TRBV30 and TRBJ1-2; D unclear. The TCR was taken from an adult who received the MenACWY meningococcal vaccine as a control. The specimen comprised peripheral blood, sampled 28 days after the second dose of the MenACWY control vaccine. DNA for the CDR3: TGTGCCTGGAGTAACAGCTATGGCTACACCTTC. This codes for CAWSNSYGYTF.